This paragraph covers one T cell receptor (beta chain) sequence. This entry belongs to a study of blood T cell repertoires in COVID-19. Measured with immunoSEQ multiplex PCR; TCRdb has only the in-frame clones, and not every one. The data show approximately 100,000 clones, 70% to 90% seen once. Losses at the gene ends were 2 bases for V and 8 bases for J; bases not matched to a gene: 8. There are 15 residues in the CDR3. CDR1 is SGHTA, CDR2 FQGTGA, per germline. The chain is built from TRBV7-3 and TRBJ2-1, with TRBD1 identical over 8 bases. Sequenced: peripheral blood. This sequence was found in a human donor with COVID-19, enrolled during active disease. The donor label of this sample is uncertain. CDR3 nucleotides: TGTGCCAGCAGCTTATCGACAGGGGCCTGGGATGAGCAGTTCTTC. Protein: CASSLSTGAWDEQFF.